The 20 T cell receptor beta chains below all came from one sample that was sequenced in a study of blood T cell repertoires in COVID-19. The protocol was immunoSEQ multiplex PCR, while the TCRdb copy is restricted to in-frame clones and leaves out a portion. This sample carries about 53,000 clones, 80% to 90% of them seen once, and the ten largest clones take 4%. Sequencing was done on a sample of peripheral blood. These receptors were taken from a man aged 50 or older with acute or convalescent COVID-19.

This chain connects TRBV30 to TRBJ1-4, with D possibly matching TRBD1 (5 bases). CDR1 and CDR2 (germline): GTSNPN, SVGIG (reference sequence). CDR3 length: 14 residues. V was cut by 0 bases and J by 1 base, with 6 bases left in between. The CDR3 sequence is CAWSVGGTNEKLFF. In DNA, the CDR3 is TGTGCCTGGAGTGTGGGGGGAACTAATGAAAAACTGTTTTTT. The full variable domain, with the rest looked up from reference TRBV30 and TRBJ1-4, is SQTIHQWPATLVQPVGSPLSLECTVEGTSNPNLYWYRQAAGRGLQLLFYSVGIGQISSEVPQNLSASRPQDRQFILSSKKLLLSDSGFYLCAWSVGGTNEKLFFGSGTQLSVL.

This chain joins TRBV7-9 and TRBJ2-5; TRBD2 matches at 9 bases. The V segment lost 1 base and the J segment 2 bases; nucleotides outside the gene matches: 8. CDR1 and CDR2 (germline): SEHNR, FQNEAQ (reference sequence). The CDR3 sequence is 17 residues long. Written as DNA, the CDR3 is TGTGCCAGCAGCTTAGGTGCGGGGGGGCCCCGGCAAGAGACCCAGTACTTC. Translated, it gives CASSLGAGGPRQETQYF.

This sequence joins TRBV4-2 and TRBJ2-2, with D tentatively TRBD1 (6 bases). Germline V gene data show CDR1 as LGHNA and CDR2 as YNFKEQ. V dropped 10 bases and J dropped 4 bases, with 19 bases sitting between them. The CDR3 contains 15 residues. In DNA, the CDR3 is TGTGCCACCGGGGTGGGCAGGGGTCGCACCGGGGAGCTGTTTTTT. It codes for CATGVGRGRTGELFF.

The genes are TRBV12-3 or TRBV12-4 and TRBJ1-2; no reliable D call. Trimming left V 5 bases short and J 4 bases short, with 11 bases between. The length of the CDR3 is 13 residues. CDR3 bases: TGTGCCAGCAGTAATGAGGGCACCTATGGCTACACCTTC. Its translation: CASSNEGTYGYTF.

The chain combines TRBV30 with TRBJ1-5; D ambiguous. V gave up 0 bases and J gave up 5 bases, with 14 bases separating them. This CDR3 spans 15 amino acids. The germline V gene encodes CDR1 GTSNPN and CDR2 SVGIG (reference sequence). The CDR3 spells CAWSVRGKGHQPQHF. For the CDR3, the DNA is TGTGCCTGGAGTGTACGGGGAAAAGGACATCAGCCCCAGCATTTT.

V is TRBV6-5 and J is TRBJ1-1; possibly TRBD1 for D (6 bases). This CDR3 has 15 amino acids. The V end lost 5 bases, the J end lost 0 bases, and 13 bases lay between the germline ends. The V gene's germline CDR1 is MNHEY and CDR2 SVGAGI. CDR3 nucleotides: TGTGCCAGCAGTCCAACAGGGTTGGTGAACACTGAAGCTTTCTTT. Translated, it gives CASSPTGLVNTEAFF.

The chain combines TRBV28 with TRBJ2-1; unclear D gene. Germline lookup yields CDR1 MDHEN and CDR2 SYDVKM. The CDR3 is made up of 13 amino acids. V was trimmed by 3 bases and J by 7 bases, leaving 10 bases between them. DNA for the CDR3: TGTGCCAGCAGTTTGGGCCTTTCGAATGAGCAGTTCTTC. Protein: CASSLGLSNEQFF.

This clone came up once. The V call is TRBV5-5, the J call TRBJ2-5, with TRBD2 matching 7 bases. The V segment lost 3 bases and the J segment 5 bases; nucleotides outside the gene matches: 4. The CDR3 has 13 amino acids. CDR1 is SGHKS and CDR2 is YYEKEE in the germline V gene (reference sequence). The CDR3 reads CASSSTSFETQYF. The CDR3 nucleotides read TGTGCCAGCAGCTCGACTAGCTTTGAGACCCAGTACTTC.

V is TRBV5-4 and J is TRBJ2-2; possibly TRBD2 for D (6 bases). This CDR3 has 14 residues. The germline CDR1 and CDR2 sequences are SGHNT and YYREEE (reference sequence). V lost 4 bases and J 4 bases, leaving 11 bases between the germline ends. The CDR3 reads CASSIGGPTGELFF. The DNA for the CDR3 is TGTGCCAGCAGCATCGGAGGGCCCACCGGGGAGCTGTTTTTT. The full variable domain, completed using reference TRBV5-4 and TRBJ2-2, is ETGVTQSPTHLIKTRGQQVTLRCSSQSGHNTVSWYQQALGQGPQFIFQYYREEENGRGNFPPRFSGLQFPNYSSELNVNALELDDSALYLCASSIGGPTGELFFGEGSRLTVL.

V gene TRBV7-3 combines with J gene TRBJ1-1, with 8 bases identical to TRBD1. The CDR3 sequence is 15 residues long. The J segment lost 4 bases and the V segment lost 6 bases, leaving 10 bases of the junction unmatched. The germline gives CDR1 SGHTA, CDR2 FQGTGA. As DNA, the CDR3 is TGTGCCAGCAGTCCCTCAGGGGGCGGAGGCACTGAAGCTTTCTTT. This translates into CASSPSGGGGTEAFF.

This clone appeared a few times. J is TRBJ2-7 and V is TRBV2; D gene unclear. V lost 7 bases and J 2 bases, leaving 6 bases between the germline ends. CDR3 length equals 11 residues. The V gene's germline CDR1 is SNHLY and CDR2 FYNNEI. As DNA, the CDR3 is TGTGCCAGCACGTCAGCCTACGAGCAGTACTTC. Translated, it gives CASTSAYEQYF.

The chain recombines TRBV28 with TRBJ1-2, with 11 bases that match TRBD1. The V gene's germline CDR1 is MDHEN and CDR2 SYDVKM. J gave up 7 bases and V 5 bases, and 0 bases lay outside the gene matches. The CDR3 is 12 residues long. The CDR3 is CASSGQGAGYTF. CDR3 coding DNA: TGTGCCAGCAGTGGACAGGGGGCTGGCTACACCTTC.

This chain links TRBV18 with TRBJ1-3, with a possible D match to TRBD1 (6 bases). The length of the CDR3 is 16 residues. V lost 3 bases and J 0 bases, leaving 12 bases between the germline ends. Germline V gene lookup returns CDR1 KGHSH and CDR2 LQKENI. The CDR3 sequence is CASSPGHASSGNTIYF. The CDR3 DNA reads as TGTGCCAGCTCACCGGGACACGCGAGCTCTGGAAACACCATATATTTT. Full variable domain (remainder filled in from reference TRBV18 and TRBJ1-3): NAGVMQNPRHLVRRRGQEARLRCSPMKGHSHVYWYRQLPEEGLKFMVYLQKENIIDESGMPKERFSAEFPKEGPSILRIQQVVRGDSAAYFCASSPGHASSGNTIYFGEGSWLTVV.

This clone was detected only once. Within the sample, other DNA sequences also encode this same CDR3. The CDR3 DNA follows: TGTGCCAGCAGTTTAAGCGCTAACTATGGCTACACCTTC. Protein: CASSLSANYGYTF. The chain uses TRBV12-3 or TRBV12-4 and TRBJ1-2, with no clear D. This CDR3 has 13 amino acids. Trimming pared 2 bases from V and 0 bases from J, leaving 4 bases between.

This sequence joins TRBV15 and TRBJ2-1, with 10 bases fitting TRBD2. The CDR3 sequence is 16 residues long. Germline trimming cut 7 bases from V and 4 bases from J; bases unmatched to any gene: 10. The germline V gene has CDR1 LNHNV and CDR2 YYDKDF (reference sequence). CDR3 nucleotides: TGTGCCACCACCCGAAAGACACTAGCGGGGTACAATGAGCAGTTCTTC. Protein sequence: CATTRKTLAGYNEQFF.

In nucleotides, the CDR3 is TGTGCCAGCAGCCAAGATTCCAGCGGCGCTGAAGCTTTCTTT. Translation: CASSQDSSGAEAFF. The chain is built from TRBV3-1 (or the pseudogene TRBV3-2) and TRBJ1-1; D is ambiguous. Germline values: CDR1 LGHDT, CDR2 YNNKEL (reference sequence). The ends were cut back, 0 bases at V and 6 bases at J, with 11 bases in the middle. The length of the CDR3 is 14 residues.

J is TRBJ2-3 and V is TRBV2; 15 bases are shared with TRBD2. The CDR3 totals 18 residues. Germline V gene data show CDR1 as SNHLY and CDR2 as FYNNEI. V was clipped by 5 bases and J by 0 bases; unmatched bases: 6. CDR3 sequence reads: CASSPWTSGGASTDTQYF. The CDR3, as DNA: TGTGCCAGCAGTCCCTGGACTAGCGGGGGGGCTAGCACAGATACGCAGTATTTT. Full variable domain (missing parts from reference TRBV2 and TRBJ2-3): EPEVTQTPSHQVTQMGQEVILRCVPISNHLYFYWYRQILGQKVEFLVSFYNNEISEKSEIFDDQFSVERPDGSNFTLKIRSTKLEDSAMYFCASSPWTSGGASTDTQYFGPGTRLTVL.

The J gene is TRBJ2-7, the V gene TRBV5-4, with 11 bases matching TRBD2. The CDR3 loop spans 15 amino acids. Germline CDR1 SGHNT, CDR2 YYREEE (reference sequence). Trimming at V came to 4 bases and at J to 8 bases, leaving 11 bases not matched to a gene. The chain's CDR3 is CASSGGTSGTGKQYF. Written as DNA, the CDR3 is TGTGCCAGCAGCGGGGGGACTAGCGGCACCGGGAAGCAGTACTTC.

The rearrangement links TRBV6-4 to TRBJ1-4; possible D gene TRBD1, 6 bases. This CDR3 contains 19 residues. V lost 0 bases and J lost 7, with 24 bases in between. The germline V gene encodes CDR1 MRHNA and CDR2 SNTAGT. The CDR3 DNA sequence: TGTGCCAGCAGTGACTCGATCTCTTTTAATGAGACAGGAGCTGAAAAACTGTTTTTT. It codes for CASSDSISFNETGAEKLFF.

The chain links TRBV7-9 to TRBJ2-7, with 8 nucleotides matching TRBD1. Germline lookup yields CDR1 SEHNR and CDR2 FQNEAQ (reference sequence). V lost 0 bases and J lost 1; bases outside the gene matches: 2. This CDR3 region has 15 residues. The chain's CDR3 is CASSLAGQGSYEQYF. As DNA, the CDR3 is TGTGCCAGCAGCTTAGCAGGACAGGGATCCTACGAGCAGTACTTC.